The T cell receptor (beta chain) described here comes from a study of OX40 agonist ivuxolimab in advanced cancers. For the study at large: Participants, approximately 80% male, averaged 60 years of age, ranging from roughly 23 to 90. Prior checkpoint blockade (anti-PD-1, anti-PD-L1 or anti-CTLA-4) was permitted; less than 45% had it. Findings and caveats of the study: The CD4+ and CD8+ T cells in the blood had expanded clonally by week 6 at 0.1 to 3.0 mg/kg.

The assay was immunoSEQ multiplex PCR, and TCRdb's table has in-frame clones only and misses some. Of fewer than 100,000 clones detected, approximately 80% appear once; the ten largest clones hold 0.35% to 0.5%. The V gene's germline CDR1 is SGHVS and CDR2 FQNEAQ. V gave up 4 bases and J gave up 2 bases, with 17 bases separating them. The CDR3 sequence is 16 residues long. Worth noting for this clone: As yet, its antigen is unknown.

The chain recombines TRBV7-8 with TRBJ1-1; D possibly corresponds to TRBD1 (6 bases). The clonotype was recovered from an adult with an advanced solid tumor such as melanoma, head and neck, liver or kidney cancer. Here the sequenced sample was CD4+ or CD8+ T cells sorted from blood, taken in a trial of the OX40 agonist ivuxolimab. CDR3 sequence (DNA): TGTGCCAGCAGCTCCCAATCAGGGGTCAGAAACACTGAAGCTTTCTTT. It codes for CASSSQSGVRNTEAFF.